This is a list of T cell receptor beta chains from one sample in a study of naive and memory T cell subsets. TCRdb reprocessed the UMI-ligation and nested PCR reads with MiXCR, giving one entry per CDR3 protein. Among roughly 140,000 distinct CDR3 sequences listed, over 15% were seen once. Sequenced sample: naive CD4+ T cells from blood. The receptors were sampled from a human donor in good health. The CDR3 runs from the conserved cysteine through the conserved F or W. D genes are given only for firm matches. Size is stated for part of the rows, as once, few or many counts, or as a class when the clone is expanded.

j_call,d_call,clone_size,v_call,cdr3_nt,cdr3_aa
TRBJ2-7,TRBD2,many,TRBV6-1,TGTGCCAGCAGTGTCATGGGGACTAGCGGGAGCAACGAGCAGTACTTC,CASSVMGTSGSNEQYF
TRBJ2-7,.,few,TRBV7-8,TGTGCCAGCAGCTTAGGAGGACTGTCGAGTTACGAGCAGTACTTC,CASSLGGLSSYEQYF
TRBJ2-2,.,.,TRBV27,TGTGCCAGCCGGGGATACAGACCGTTAGGAGACACCGGGGAGCTGTTTTTT,CASRGYRPLGDTGELFF
TRBJ2-1,.,few,TRBV12-3/TRBV12-4,TGTGCCAGCAGGGGGGACGTGTTTTATGAGCAGTTCTTC,CASRGDVFYEQFF
TRBJ2-7,.,.,TRBV7-9,TGTGCCAGCAGCGCCGCCGACTCCTACGAGCAGTACTTC,CASSAADSYEQYF
TRBJ2-1,.,many,TRBV24-1,TGTGCCACCAGTGATCCCTACCGGGACTCCGAAAACAATGAGCAGTTCTTC,CATSDPYRDSENNEQFF
TRBJ2-7,TRBD2,.,TRBV12-3/TRBV12-4,TGTGCCAGCAGTATCGGACTAGCGGGAGGTTCCTACGAGCAGTACTTC,CASSIGLAGGSYEQYF
TRBJ1-1,.,.,TRBV6-1,TGTGCCAGCAGTAGTGAGGGGGGCACTGAAGCTTTCTTT,CASSSEGGTEAFF
TRBJ1-2,.,.,TRBV7-6,TGTGCCAGCAGCCCCCTACGGGGTCCCAACTATGGCTACACCTTC,CASSPLRGPNYGYTF
TRBJ1-1,.,few,TRBV10-3,TGTGCCATCAGTGAGTCTAAGGGCAGCGGTGAAGCTTTCTTT,CAISESKGSGEAFF
TRBJ1-3,.,.,TRBV20-1,TGCAGTGCTGCAACCTCTGGAAACACCATATATTTT,CSAATSGNTIYF
TRBJ1-1,TRBD1,few,TRBV15,TGTGCCACCAGCAGACCCCCAGGGACAGCGACTGAAGCTTTCTTT,CATSRPPGTATEAFF
TRBJ2-5,.,few,TRBV19,TGTGCCAGTAGTATTAAGGTAGAGCCGTACCAAGAGACCCAGTACTTC,CASSIKVEPYQETQYF
TRBJ2-5,TRBD1,.,TRBV18,TGTGCCAGCTCACCTGAAGGGGGCGAAGAGACCCAGTACTTC,CASSPEGGEETQYF
TRBJ2-3,.,.,TRBV29-1,TGCAGCGTTTTAGGTGATGAGGGGAGCACAGATACGCAGTATTTT,CSVLGDEGSTDTQYF
TRBJ1-2,.,.,TRBV4-1,TGCGCCAGCAGCCAACCTAGAGGCAGACCCTATGGCTACACCTTC,CASSQPRGRPYGYTF
TRBJ1-2,TRBD1,.,TRBV18,TGTGCCAGCTCACCGTCGAGGACAGGCTTTGGCTACACCTTC,CASSPSRTGFGYTF
TRBJ2-6,.,.,TRBV5-4,TGTGCCAGCAGCTTGGAAGGGGCGCTCGGGGGGGCCAACGTCCTGACTTTC,CASSLEGALGGANVLTF
TRBJ2-3,TRBD2,few,TRBV7-2,TGTGCCAGCAGCTACTCTAGCGGAACTAGCACAGATACGCAGTATTTT,CASSYSSGTSTDTQYF
TRBJ2-5,.,.,TRBV6-6,TGTGCCAGCATGGGTCCCGGGGAGACCCAGTACTTC,CASMGPGETQYF
TRBJ1-6,.,.,TRBV3-2,TGTGCCAGCAGCCAAGATCGATCAGGGCTTAATTCACCCCTCCACTTT,CASSQDRSGLNSPLHF
TRBJ2-7,TRBD1,few,TRBV28,TGTGCCAGCGTTAGGGACAGGGGCCACTACGAGCAGTACTTC,CASVRDRGHYEQYF